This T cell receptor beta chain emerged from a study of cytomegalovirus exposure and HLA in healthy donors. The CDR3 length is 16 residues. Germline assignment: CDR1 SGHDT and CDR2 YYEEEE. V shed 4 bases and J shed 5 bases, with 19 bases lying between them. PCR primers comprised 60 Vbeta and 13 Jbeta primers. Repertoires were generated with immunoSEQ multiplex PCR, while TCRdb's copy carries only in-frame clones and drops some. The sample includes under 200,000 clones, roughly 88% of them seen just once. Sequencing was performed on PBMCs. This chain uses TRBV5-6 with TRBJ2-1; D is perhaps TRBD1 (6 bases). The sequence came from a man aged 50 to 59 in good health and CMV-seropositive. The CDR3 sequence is CASSKGVGAAHNEQFF. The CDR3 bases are TGTGCCAGCAGCAAGGGAGTGGGGGCCGCTCACAATGAGCAGTTCTTC.